This T cell receptor (beta chain) was documented in a study of T cell repertoires in cytomegalovirus infection. In the study overall: Both recently identified HLA-C-restricted and well-studied HLA-B-restricted CMV epitopes were used in the study. Indications of both CMV infection and matching HLA type were provided by public TCR beta signatures.

Study outcomes and limitations: Pooled public TCR beta family frequency picked out CMV carriers with the relevant HLA. HLA-C-restricted CMV clonotypes gave the most frequent clonotype in two of eight donors.

Trimming took off 1 base at V and 2 bases at J, with 16 bases between the two ends. Germline values: CDR1 SGHAT, CDR2 FQDESV (reference sequence). The CDR3 runs 17 residues. TCRdb called the reads again in MiXCR, with one record for every CDR3 protein. The data contain 70,000 or so distinct CDR3 sequences, more than 25% of them singletons. As for this clonotype: Its specificity is not known.

Sequenced material: CD8+ T cells from cultured PBMCs, taken from culture after CMV antigen stimulation. This receptor was obtained from a human donor in good health (CMV status not recorded). Some clones in this sample may be carry-over from other donors' samples. The chain recombines TRBV11-1 with TRBJ2-3; D gene ambiguous. This chain's CDR3 is CASSLEGVWADTDTQYF. The CDR3, as DNA: TGTGCCAGCAGCTTAGAGGGCGTATGGGCAGACACAGATACGCAGTATTTT. Looking up the rest from reference TRBV11-1 and TRBJ2-3 gives the full variable domain: EAEVAQSPRYKITEKSQAVAFWCDPISGHATLYWYRQILGQGPELLVQFQDESVVDDSQLPKDRFSAERLKGVDSTLKIQPAELGDSAMYLCASSLEGVWADTDTQYFGPGTRLTVL.